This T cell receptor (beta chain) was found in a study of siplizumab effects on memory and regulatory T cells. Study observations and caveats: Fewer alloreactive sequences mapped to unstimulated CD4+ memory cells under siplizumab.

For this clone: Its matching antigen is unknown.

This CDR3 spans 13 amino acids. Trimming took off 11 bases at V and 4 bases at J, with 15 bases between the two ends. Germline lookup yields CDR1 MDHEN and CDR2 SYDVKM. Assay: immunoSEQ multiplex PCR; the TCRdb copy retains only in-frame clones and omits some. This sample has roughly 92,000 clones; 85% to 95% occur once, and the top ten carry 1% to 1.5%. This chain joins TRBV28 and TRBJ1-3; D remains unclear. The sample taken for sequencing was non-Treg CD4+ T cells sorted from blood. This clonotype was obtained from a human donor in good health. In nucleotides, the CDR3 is TGTGCCGTGTCCGGGATTACAGGAAACACCATATATTTT. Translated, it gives CAVSGITGNTIYF. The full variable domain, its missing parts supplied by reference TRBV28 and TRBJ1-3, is DVKVTQSSRYLVKRTGEKVFLECVQDMDHENMFWYRQDPGLGLRLIYFSYDVKMKEKGDIPEGYSVSREKKERFSLILESASTNQTSMYLCAVSGITGNTIYFGEGSWLTVV.